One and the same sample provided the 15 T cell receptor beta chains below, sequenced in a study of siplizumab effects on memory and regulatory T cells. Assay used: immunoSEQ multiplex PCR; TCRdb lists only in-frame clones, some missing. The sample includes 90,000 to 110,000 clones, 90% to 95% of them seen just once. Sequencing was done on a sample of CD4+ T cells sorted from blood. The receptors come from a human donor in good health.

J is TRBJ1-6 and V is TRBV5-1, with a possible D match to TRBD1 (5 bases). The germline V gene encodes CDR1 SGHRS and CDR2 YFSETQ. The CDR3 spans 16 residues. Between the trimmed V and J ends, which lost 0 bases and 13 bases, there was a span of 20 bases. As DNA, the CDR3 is TGCGCCAGCAGCTTGGCCGGGACGTTTAGGGTGGGGCCCCTCCACTTT. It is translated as CASSLAGTFRVGPLHF. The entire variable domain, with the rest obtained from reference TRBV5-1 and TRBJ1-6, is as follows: KAGVTQTPRYLIKTRGQQVTLSCSPISGHRSVSWYQQTPGQGLQFLFEYFSETQRNKGNFPGRFSGRQFSNSRSEMNVSTLELGDSALYLCASSLAGTFRVGPLHFGNGTRLTVT.

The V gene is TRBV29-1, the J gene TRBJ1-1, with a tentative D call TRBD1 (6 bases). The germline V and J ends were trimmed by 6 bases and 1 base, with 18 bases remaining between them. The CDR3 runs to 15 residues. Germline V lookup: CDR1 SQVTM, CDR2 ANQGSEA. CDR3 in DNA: TGCAGCGTACCGACCCCGACAGGTACGAACACTGAAGCTTTCTTT. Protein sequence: CSVPTPTGTNTEAFF. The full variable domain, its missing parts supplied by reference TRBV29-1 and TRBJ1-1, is SAVISQKPSRDICQRGTSLTIQCQVDSQVTMMFWYRQQPGQSLTLIATANQGSEATYESGFVIDKFPISRPNLTFSTLTVSNMSPEDSSIYLCSVPTPTGTNTEAFFGQGTRLTVV.

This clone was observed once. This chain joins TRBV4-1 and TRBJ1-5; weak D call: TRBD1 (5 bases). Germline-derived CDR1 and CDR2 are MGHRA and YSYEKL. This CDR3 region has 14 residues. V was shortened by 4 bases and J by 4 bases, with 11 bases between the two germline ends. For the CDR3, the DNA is TGCGCCAGCAGCCCGTGGGGGAAAAATCAGCCCCAGCATTTT. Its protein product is CASSPWGKNQPQHF.

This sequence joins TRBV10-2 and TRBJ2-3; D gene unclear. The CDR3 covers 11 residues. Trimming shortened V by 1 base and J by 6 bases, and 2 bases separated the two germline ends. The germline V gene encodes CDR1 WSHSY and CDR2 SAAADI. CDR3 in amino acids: CASSELDTQYF. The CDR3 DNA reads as TGCGCCAGCAGTGAGTTGGATACGCAGTATTTT.

CDR3 in DNA: TGTGCCAGCAGCTATGACACCGACTATGGCTACACCTTC. It yields the protein CASSYDTDYGYTF. The chain carries TRBV5-8 and TRBJ1-2, with no clear D. Between the trimmed V and J ends, which lost 3 bases and 3 bases, there was a span of 9 bases. This CDR3 region has 13 residues. CDR1 and CDR2 from the germline V gene are SGHTS and YDEGEE.

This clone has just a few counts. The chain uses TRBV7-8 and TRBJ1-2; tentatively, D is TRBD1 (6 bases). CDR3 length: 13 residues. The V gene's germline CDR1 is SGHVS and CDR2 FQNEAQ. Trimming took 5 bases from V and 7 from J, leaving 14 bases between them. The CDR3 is CASSPTQGSGYTF. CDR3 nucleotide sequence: TGTGCCAGCAGCCCTACACAGGGTAGTGGCTACACCTTC. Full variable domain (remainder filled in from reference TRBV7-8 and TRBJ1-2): GAGVSQSPRYKVAKRGQDVALRCDPISGHVSLFWYQQALGQGPEFLTYFQNEAQLDKSGLPSDRFFAERPEGSVSTLKIQRTQQEDSAVYLCASSPTQGSGYTFGSGTRLTVV.

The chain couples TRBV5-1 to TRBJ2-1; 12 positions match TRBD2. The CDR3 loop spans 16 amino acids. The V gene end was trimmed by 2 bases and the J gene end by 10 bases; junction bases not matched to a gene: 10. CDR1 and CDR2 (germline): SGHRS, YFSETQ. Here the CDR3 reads CASSLGGLAGEREQFF. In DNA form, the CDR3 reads TGCGCCAGCAGCTTAGGGGGACTAGCGGGCGAAAGGGAGCAGTTCTTC.

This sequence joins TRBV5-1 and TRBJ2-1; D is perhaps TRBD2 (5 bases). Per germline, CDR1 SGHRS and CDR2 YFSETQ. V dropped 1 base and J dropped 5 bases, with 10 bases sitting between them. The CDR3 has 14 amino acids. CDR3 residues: CASSLTAGNNEQFF. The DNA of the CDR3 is TGCGCCAGCAGCTTGACCGCGGGCAACAATGAGCAGTTCTTC.

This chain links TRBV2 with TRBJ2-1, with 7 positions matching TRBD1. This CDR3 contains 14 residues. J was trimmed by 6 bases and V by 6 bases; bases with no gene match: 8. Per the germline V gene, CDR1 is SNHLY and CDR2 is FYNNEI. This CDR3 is CASRQTGLGNEQFF. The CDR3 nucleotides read TGTGCCAGCAGACAGACAGGGTTGGGCAATGAGCAGTTCTTC.

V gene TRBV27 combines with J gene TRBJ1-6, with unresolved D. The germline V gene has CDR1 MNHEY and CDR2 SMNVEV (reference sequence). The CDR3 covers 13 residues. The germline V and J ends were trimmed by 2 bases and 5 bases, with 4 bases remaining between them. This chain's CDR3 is CASSLSDNSPLHF. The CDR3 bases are TGTGCCAGCAGTTTAAGTGATAATTCACCCCTCCACTTT.

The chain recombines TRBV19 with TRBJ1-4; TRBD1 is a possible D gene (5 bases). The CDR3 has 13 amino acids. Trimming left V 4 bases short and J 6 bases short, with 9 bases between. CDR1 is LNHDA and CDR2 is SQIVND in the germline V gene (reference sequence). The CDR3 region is CASSSGTYEKLFF. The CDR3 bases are TGTGCCAGTAGTAGCGGGACGTATGAAAAACTGTTTTTT.

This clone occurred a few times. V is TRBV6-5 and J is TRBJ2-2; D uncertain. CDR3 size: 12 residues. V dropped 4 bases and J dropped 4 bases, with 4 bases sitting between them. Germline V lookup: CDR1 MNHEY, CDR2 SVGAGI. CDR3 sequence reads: CASSSPTGELFF. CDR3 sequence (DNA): TGTGCCAGCAGTTCCCCCACCGGGGAGCTGTTTTTT.

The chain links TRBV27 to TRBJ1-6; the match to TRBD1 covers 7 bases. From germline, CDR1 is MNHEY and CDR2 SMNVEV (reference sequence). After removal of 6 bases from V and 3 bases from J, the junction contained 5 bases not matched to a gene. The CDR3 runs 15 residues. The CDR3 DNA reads TGTGCCAGCAGACCCGACAGGGACTATAATTCACCCCTCCACTTT. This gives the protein CASRPDRDYNSPLHF.

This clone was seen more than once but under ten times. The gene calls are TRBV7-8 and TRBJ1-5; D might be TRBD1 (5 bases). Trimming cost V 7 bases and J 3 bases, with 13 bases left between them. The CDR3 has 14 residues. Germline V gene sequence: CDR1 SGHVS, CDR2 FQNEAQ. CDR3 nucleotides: TGTGCCAGCAAGCTGGGGCCCGCCAATCAGCCCCAGCATTTT. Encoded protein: CASKLGPANQPQHF.

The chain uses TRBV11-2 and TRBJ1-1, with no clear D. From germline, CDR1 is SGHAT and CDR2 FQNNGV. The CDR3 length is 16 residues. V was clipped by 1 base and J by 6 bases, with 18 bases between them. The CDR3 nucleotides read TGTGCCAGCAGCTTAGCCATCATGGGGAAGTCCGCTGAAGCTTTCTTT. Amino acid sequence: CASSLAIMGKSAEAFF.